The 16 T cell receptor beta chains presented below share a single source sample, sequenced in a study of graft-versus-host responses after intestinal transplantation (dated by TCRdb to about 2021). The time point label for this specimen denotes: cells obtained before transplantation from donor or recipient. These receptors are not linked to any known antigen. The protocol used for the library was the immunoSEQ multiplex PCR assay. TCRdb holds this immuneACCESS table with in-frame rearrangements only. Some clones are missing; in checked studies, unresolved V genes explain under half, and the rest has no known cause. The sample records fewer than 110,000 clones, 80% to 90% of which are singletons. The biggest ten clones account for around 0.73% of the sample. This material consisted of unstimulated CD4+ T cells sorted from spleen or lymph node cells, taken before transplant. These receptors were taken from a human donor who was the organ donor for an intestinal transplant.

V is TRBV25-1 and J is TRBJ1-1; possible D gene TRBD1, 6 bases. V was cut by 3 bases and J by 2 bases, with 16 bases left in between. The CDR3 has 16 residues. Germline CDR1 is MGHDK and CDR2 is SYGVNS. This CDR3 reads CASSEWGRGLNTEAFF. The CDR3 nucleotides read TGTGCCAGCAGTGAGTGGGGCCGGGGGCTTAACACTGAAGCTTTCTTT.

The chain couples TRBV5-4 to TRBJ2-4; D ambiguous. This CDR3 is 15 amino acids long. Deletions cut 3 bases from V and 0 bases from J, with 10 bases between. Germline CDR1 SGHNT, CDR2 YYREEE (reference sequence). The CDR3 here is CASSSRELAKNIQYF. The CDR3 DNA follows: TGTGCCAGCAGCTCCCGAGAGCTAGCCAAAAACATTCAGTACTTC. The full variable domain, its missing parts supplied by reference TRBV5-4 and TRBJ2-4, is ETGVTQSPTHLIKTRGQQVTLRCSSQSGHNTVSWYQQALGQGPQFIFQYYREEENGRGNFPPRFSGLQFPNYSSELNVNALELDDSALYLCASSSRELAKNIQYFGAGTRLSVL.

This chain uses TRBV5-4 with TRBJ2-4; D not certain. Trimming stripped 0 bases from V and 0 bases from J, with 13 bases between. Germline CDR1 reads SGHNT; CDR2 reads YYREEE (reference sequence). This CDR3 spans 17 amino acids. CDR3 in amino acids: CASSLATGPLAKNIQYF. Written as DNA, the CDR3 is TGTGCCAGCAGCTTGGCGACGGGTCCCCTAGCCAAAAACATTCAGTACTTC.

The chain is built from TRBV4-1 and TRBJ1-3; weak D call: TRBD1 (5 bases). The CDR3 has 14 residues. Germline assignment: CDR1 MGHRA and CDR2 YSYEKL. Trimming pared 4 bases from V and 2 bases from J, leaving 9 bases between. CDR3 in DNA: TGCGCCAGCAGCCCTAAGGGGACTGGAAACACCATATATTTT. Translating it yields CASSPKGTGNTIYF.

The rearrangement uses TRBV11-3 and TRBJ1-1; D not resolved. There are 13 residues in the CDR3. CDR1 and CDR2 from the germline V gene are SGHNT and YENEEA. V was trimmed by 1 base and J by 5 bases, leaving 8 bases between them. Here the CDR3 DNA reads TGTGCCAGCAGCTTAGGGACCGGGACTGAAGCTTTCTTT. As protein: CASSLGTGTEAFF.

The chain recombines TRBV14 with TRBJ2-5; no definite D call. V was clipped by 1 base and J by 5 bases, with 17 bases between them. Germline V gene lookup returns CDR1 SGHDN and CDR2 FVKESK. CDR3 size: 16 residues. CDR3 sequence reads: CASSQGFGPAGETQYF. For the CDR3, the DNA is TGTGCCAGCAGCCAAGGCTTTGGGCCCGCCGGGGAGACCCAGTACTTC.

The V and J genes are TRBV10-2 and TRBJ1-6; a weak D match, TRBD1 (5 bases). V was cut by 7 bases and J by 10 bases, with 23 bases left in between. Germline CDR1 and CDR2: WSHSY and SAAADI. The CDR3 is made up of 16 amino acids. As DNA, the CDR3 is TGCGCCAGCAAGAACTCAGGGCAACGGGGATACTCACCCCTCCACTTT. Its protein is CASKNSGQRGYSPLHF.

The chain carries TRBV2 and TRBJ2-3; TRBD2 aligns across 11 bases. Trimming removed 5 bases from V and 6 bases from J; junction bases left unmatched: 7. This CDR3 has 15 residues. Germline loops: CDR1 SNHLY, CDR2 FYNNEI. CDR3 region: CASSRLAGLSDTQYF. CDR3 DNA sequence: TGTGCCAGCAGTAGACTAGCGGGGTTATCGGATACGCAGTATTTT.

This chain uses TRBV14 with TRBJ2-2; D perhaps matches TRBD2 (6 bases). CDR1 is SGHDN and CDR2 is FVKESK in the germline V gene. This CDR3 has 15 amino acids. V was trimmed by 4 bases and J by 1 base, leaving 10 bases between them. CDR3 sequence reads: CASSLRRGNTGELFF. The CDR3 DNA follows: TGTGCCAGCAGCCTCAGGAGGGGGAACACCGGGGAGCTGTTTTTT. The whole variable domain, remainder taken from reference TRBV14 and TRBJ2-2, is EAGVTQFPSHSVIEKGQTVTLRCDPISGHDNLYWYRRVMGKEIKFLLHFVKESKQDESGMPNNRFLAERTGGTYSTLKVQPAELEDSGVYFCASSLRRGNTGELFFGEGSRLTVL.

The chain couples TRBV5-1 to TRBJ2-3; D remains unclear. This CDR3 comprises 14 residues. Trimming removed 0 bases at V and 4 bases at J, with 9 bases between. Germline V gene sequence: CDR1 SGHRS, CDR2 YFSETQ. The DNA of the CDR3 is TGCGCCAGCAGCTTGGCACAGTCCCCAGATACGCAGTATTTT. It codes for CASSLAQSPDTQYF.

The chain employs TRBV27 and TRBJ1-1; D might be TRBD1 (6 bases). CDR1 and CDR2 from the germline V gene are MNHEY and SMNVEV (reference sequence). CDR3 size: 14 residues. V gave up 5 bases and J gave up 4 bases, with 14 bases separating them. The CDR3 coding sequence is TGTGCCAGCAGTCCACAGGGTGTTGTCACTGAAGCTTTCTTT. Encoded protein: CASSPQGVVTEAFF.

The gene calls are TRBV7-9 and TRBJ1-6, with D perhaps matching TRBD1 (5 bases). Trimming left V 6 bases short and J 8 bases short, with 8 bases between. The CDR3 has 12 amino acids. Germline V lookup: CDR1 SEHNR, CDR2 FQNEAQ (reference sequence). The CDR3 sequence is CASRVGDSPLHF. The CDR3 DNA reads TGTGCCAGCAGGGTGGGGGATTCACCCCTCCACTTT.

The J gene is TRBJ1-6, the V gene TRBV6-5; no firm D call. The germline gives CDR1 MNHEY, CDR2 SVGAGI. Trimming took 2 bases from V and 10 from J, leaving 6 bases between them. There are 12 residues in the CDR3. DNA for the CDR3: TGTGCCAGCAGTTACAAGAACTCACCCCTCCACTTT. Translated: CASSYKNSPLHF.

In its sample, this clone was seen once. The V and J genes are TRBV4-1 and TRBJ1-2; D not certain. Germline values: CDR1 MGHRA, CDR2 YSYEKL. The CDR3 is 14 residues long. V shed 1 base and J shed 4 bases, with 10 bases lying between them. CDR3 sequence: CASSQGNLIYGYTF. The CDR3 DNA is TGCGCCAGCAGCCAAGGAAACCTCATCTATGGCTACACCTTC.

This chain uses TRBV10-3 with TRBJ2-1, with 13 bases fitting TRBD2. With 4 bases clipped from V and 4 bases from J, the junction kept 4 bases outside the gene matches. Germline values: CDR1 ENHRY, CDR2 SYGVKD. The CDR3 runs 16 residues. The DNA of the CDR3 is TGTGCCATCAGTGGAGGACTAGCGGGAGAATACAATGAGCAGTTCTTC. It specifies CAISGGLAGEYNEQFF.

The V gene is TRBV18, the J gene TRBJ2-5, with 7 positions matching TRBD2. The J call is in doubt because the DNA end fits TRBJ2-7 better. The length of the CDR3 is 14 residues. From germline, CDR1 is KGHSH and CDR2 LQKENI. The CDR3 reads CASSPGRDSYEQYF. CDR3 nucleotides: TGTGCCAGCTCACCAGGGAGGGATTCCTACGAGCAGTACTTC.